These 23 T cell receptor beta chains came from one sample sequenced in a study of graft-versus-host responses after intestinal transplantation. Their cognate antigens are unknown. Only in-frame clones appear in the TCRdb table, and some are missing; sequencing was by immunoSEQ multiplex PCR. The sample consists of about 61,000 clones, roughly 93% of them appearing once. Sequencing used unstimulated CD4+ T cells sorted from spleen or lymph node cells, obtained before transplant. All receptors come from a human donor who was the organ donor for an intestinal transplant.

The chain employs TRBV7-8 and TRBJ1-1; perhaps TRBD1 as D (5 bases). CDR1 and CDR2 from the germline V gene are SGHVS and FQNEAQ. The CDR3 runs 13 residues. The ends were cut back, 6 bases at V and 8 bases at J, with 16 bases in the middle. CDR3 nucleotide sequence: TGTGCCAGCAGACCGGGGGGTGGAGGCGAAGCTTTCTTT. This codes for CASRPGGGGEAFF.

The CDR3 reads CASSLGEAETQYF. Written as DNA, the CDR3 is TGTGCCAGCAGCTTAGGAGAGGCGGAGACCCAGTACTTC. The V and J genes are TRBV7-2 and TRBJ2-5; no clear D gene. CDR1 and CDR2 from the germline V gene are SGHTA and FQGNSA. V lost 1 base and J 5 bases, leaving 8 bases between the germline ends. This CDR3 comprises 13 residues.

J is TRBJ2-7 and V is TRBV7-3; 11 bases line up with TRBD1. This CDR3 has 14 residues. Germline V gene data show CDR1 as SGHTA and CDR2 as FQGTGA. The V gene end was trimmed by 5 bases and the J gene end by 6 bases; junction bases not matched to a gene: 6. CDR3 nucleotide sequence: TGTGCCAGCAGCCCACGGGACAGGGGGATCGAGCAGTACTTC. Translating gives CASSPRDRGIEQYF. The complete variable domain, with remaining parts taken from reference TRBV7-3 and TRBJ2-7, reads GAGVSQTPSNKVTEKGKYVELRCDPISGHTALYWYRQSLGQGPEFLIYFQGTGAADDSGLPNDRFFAVRPEGSVSTLKIQRTERGDSAVYLCASSPRDRGIEQYFGPGTRLTVT.

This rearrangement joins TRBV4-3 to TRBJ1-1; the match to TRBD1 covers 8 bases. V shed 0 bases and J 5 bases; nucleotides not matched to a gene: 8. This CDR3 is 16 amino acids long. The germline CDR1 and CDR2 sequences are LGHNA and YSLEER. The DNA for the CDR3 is TGCGCCAGCAGCCAAGATCCGGCAGGGGGCAGGACTGAAGCTTTCTTT. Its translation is CASSQDPAGGRTEAFF.

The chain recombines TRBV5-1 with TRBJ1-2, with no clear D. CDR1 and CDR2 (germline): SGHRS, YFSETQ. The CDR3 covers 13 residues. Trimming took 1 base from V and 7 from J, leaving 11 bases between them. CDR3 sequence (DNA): TGCGCCAGCAGCTTGAGACTTGATGGTGGCTACACCTTC. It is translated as CASSLRLDGGYTF.

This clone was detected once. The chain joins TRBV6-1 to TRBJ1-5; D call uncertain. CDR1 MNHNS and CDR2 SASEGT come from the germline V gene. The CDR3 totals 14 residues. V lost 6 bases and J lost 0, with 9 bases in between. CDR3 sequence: CASRVIGSNQPQHF. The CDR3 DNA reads TGTGCCAGCAGGGTCATTGGTAGCAATCAGCCCCAGCATTTT.

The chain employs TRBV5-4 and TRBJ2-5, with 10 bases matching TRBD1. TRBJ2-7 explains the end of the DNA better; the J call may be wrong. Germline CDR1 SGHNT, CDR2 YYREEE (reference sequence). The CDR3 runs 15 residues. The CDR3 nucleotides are TGTGCCAGCAGCTCCCCCCGGGACAGGGGCCACGAGCAGTACTTC. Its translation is CASSSPRDRGHEQYF.

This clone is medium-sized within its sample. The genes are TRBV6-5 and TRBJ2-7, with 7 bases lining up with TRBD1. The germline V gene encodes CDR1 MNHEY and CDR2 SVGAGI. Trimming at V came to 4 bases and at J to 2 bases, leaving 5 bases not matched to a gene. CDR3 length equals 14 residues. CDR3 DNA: TGTGCCAGCAGTTTGTCGACAGGGACCTACGAGCAGTACTTC. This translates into CASSLSTGTYEQYF.

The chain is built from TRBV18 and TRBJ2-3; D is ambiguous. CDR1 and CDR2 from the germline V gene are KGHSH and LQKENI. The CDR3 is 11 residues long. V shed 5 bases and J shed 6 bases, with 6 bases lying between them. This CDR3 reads CASSSSDTQYF. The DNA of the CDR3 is TGTGCCAGCTCATCTTCCGATACGCAGTATTTT.

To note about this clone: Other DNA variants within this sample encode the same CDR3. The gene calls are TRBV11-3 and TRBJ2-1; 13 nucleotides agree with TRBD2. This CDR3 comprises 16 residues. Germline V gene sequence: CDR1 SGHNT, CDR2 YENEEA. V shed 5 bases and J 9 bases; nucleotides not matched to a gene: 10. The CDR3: CASSTQLAGGRGEQFF. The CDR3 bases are TGTGCCAGCAGCACCCAACTAGCGGGGGGGCGGGGTGAGCAGTTCTTC. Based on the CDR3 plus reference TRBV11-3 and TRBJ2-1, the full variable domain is EAGVVQSPRYKIIEKKQPVAFWCNPISGHNTLYWYLQNLGQGPELLIRYENEEAVDDSQLPKDRFSAERLKGVDSTLKIQPAELGDSAVYLCASSTQLAGGRGEQFFGPGTRLTVL.

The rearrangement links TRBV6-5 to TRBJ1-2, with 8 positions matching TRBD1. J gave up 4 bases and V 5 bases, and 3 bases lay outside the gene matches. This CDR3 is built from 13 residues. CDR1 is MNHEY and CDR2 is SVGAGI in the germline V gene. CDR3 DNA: TGTGCCAGCAGTCCGGACAGGGCCTATGGCTACACCTTC. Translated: CASSPDRAYGYTF.

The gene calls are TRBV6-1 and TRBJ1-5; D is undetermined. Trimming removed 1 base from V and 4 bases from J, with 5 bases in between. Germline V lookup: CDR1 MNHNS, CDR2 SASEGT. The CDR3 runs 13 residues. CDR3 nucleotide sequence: TGTGCCAGCAGTGAAGGCTGGAATCAGCCCCAGCATTTT. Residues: CASSEGWNQPQHF.

CDR3 residues: CASSVAGDEQFF. The CDR3 coding sequence is TGTGCCAGCAGCGTAGCAGGAGATGAGCAGTTCTTC. V is TRBV9 and J is TRBJ2-1; D is unresolved. Trimming stripped 0 bases from V and 8 bases from J, with 6 bases between. The CDR3 is made up of 12 amino acids. Germline assignment: CDR1 SGDLS and CDR2 YYNGEE. Full variable domain (outside the CDR3, taken from reference TRBV9 and TRBJ2-1): DSGVTQTPKHLITATGQRVTLRCSPRSGDLSVYWYQQSLDQGLQFLIQYYNGEERAKGNILERFSAQQFPDLHSELNLSSLELGDSALYFCASSVAGDEQFFGPGTRLTVL.

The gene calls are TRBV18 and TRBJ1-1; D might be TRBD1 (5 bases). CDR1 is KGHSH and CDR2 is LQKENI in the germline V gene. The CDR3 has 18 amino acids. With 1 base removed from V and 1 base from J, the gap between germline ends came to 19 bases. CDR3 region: CASSPHPGQGGANTEAFF. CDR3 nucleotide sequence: TGTGCCAGCTCACCACACCCCGGGCAGGGTGGGGCGAACACTGAAGCTTTCTTT.

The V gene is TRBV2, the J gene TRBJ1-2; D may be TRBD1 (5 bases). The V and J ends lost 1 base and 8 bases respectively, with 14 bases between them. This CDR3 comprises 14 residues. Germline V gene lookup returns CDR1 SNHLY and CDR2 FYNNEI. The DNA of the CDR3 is TGTGCCAGCAGTGAAGTTGGTCAAAACAGGGGCTACACCTTC. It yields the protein CASSEVGQNRGYTF.

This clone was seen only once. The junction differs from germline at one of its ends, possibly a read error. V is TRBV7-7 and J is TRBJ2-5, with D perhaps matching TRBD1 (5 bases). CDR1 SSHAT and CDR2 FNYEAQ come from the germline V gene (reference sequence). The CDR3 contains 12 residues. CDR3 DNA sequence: TGTGCTAGCAGCTGGACACAAGAGACCCAGTACTTC. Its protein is CASSWTQETQYF.

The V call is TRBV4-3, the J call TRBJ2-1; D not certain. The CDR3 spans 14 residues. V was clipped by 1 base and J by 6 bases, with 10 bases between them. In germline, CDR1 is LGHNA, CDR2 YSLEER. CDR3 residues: CASSQALAANEQFF. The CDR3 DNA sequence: TGCGCCAGCAGCCAAGCTCTCGCGGCCAATGAGCAGTTCTTC.

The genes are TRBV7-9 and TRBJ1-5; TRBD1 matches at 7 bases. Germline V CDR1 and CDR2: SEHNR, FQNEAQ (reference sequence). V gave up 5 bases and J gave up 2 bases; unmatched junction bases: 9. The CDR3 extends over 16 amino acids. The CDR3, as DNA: TGTGCCAGCAGCGGGGACAGCCCGGGGGGCAATCAGCCCCAGCATTTT. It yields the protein CASSGDSPGGNQPQHF.

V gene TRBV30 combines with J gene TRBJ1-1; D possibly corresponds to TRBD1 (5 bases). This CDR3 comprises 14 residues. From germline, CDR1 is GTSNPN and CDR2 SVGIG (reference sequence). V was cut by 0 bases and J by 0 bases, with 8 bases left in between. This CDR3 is CAWSVHRLNTEAFF. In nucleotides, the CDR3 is TGTGCCTGGAGTGTACACAGGTTGAACACTGAAGCTTTCTTT.

The CDR3 loop reads CASSPSGGAFAKGYNEQFF. For the CDR3, the DNA is TGTGCCAGCAGTCCTAGCGGGGGGGCGTTTGCGAAAGGATACAATGAGCAGTTCTTC. The gene calls are TRBV7-3 and TRBJ2-1; the match to TRBD2 covers 12 bases. The CDR3 length is 19 residues. After removal of 6 bases from V and 4 bases from J, the junction contained 16 bases not matched to a gene. CDR1 is SGHTA and CDR2 is FQGTGA in the germline V gene.

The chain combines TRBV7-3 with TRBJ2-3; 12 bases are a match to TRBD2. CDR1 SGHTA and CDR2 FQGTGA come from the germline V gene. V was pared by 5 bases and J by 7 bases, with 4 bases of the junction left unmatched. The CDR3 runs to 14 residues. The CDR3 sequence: CASSTSGGRNTQYF. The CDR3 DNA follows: TGTGCCAGCAGCACTAGCGGGGGGCGGAATACGCAGTATTTT.

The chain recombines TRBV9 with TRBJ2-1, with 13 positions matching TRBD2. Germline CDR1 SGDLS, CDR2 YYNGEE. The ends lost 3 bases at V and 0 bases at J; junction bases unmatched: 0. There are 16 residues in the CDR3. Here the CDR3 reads CASSGTSGGSYNEQFF. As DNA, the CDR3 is TGTGCCAGCAGCGGGACTAGCGGGGGCTCCTACAATGAGCAGTTCTTC.

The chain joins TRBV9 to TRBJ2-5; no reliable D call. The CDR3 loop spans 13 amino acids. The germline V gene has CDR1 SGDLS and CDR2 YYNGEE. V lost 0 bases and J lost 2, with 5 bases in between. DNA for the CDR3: TGTGCCAGCAGCGTAGTTGGGCAAGAGACCCAGTACTTC. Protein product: CASSVVGQETQYF.